This TCR beta chain was identified in a study of T cells in Graves' hyperthyroidism and ophthalmopathy. The source material, RNA transcripts, was used to amplify TCR beta CDR3 regions. The HTBI set primed first-round TCR CDR3 RT-PCR. TCRdb used MiXCR to reprocess the multiplex PCR reads, holding one entry per CDR3 protein. The table has approximately 560,000 distinct CDR3 sequences, 46% seen once. This CDR3 has 11 residues. Germline V gene lookup returns CDR1 KGHDR and CDR2 SFDVKD. The sequencing input was peripheral blood or thyroid tissue (not recorded which). This TCR was recovered from a young woman with Graves' hyperthyroidism. The chain carries TRBV24-1 and TRBJ2-7, with D maybe TRBD1 (5 bases). The J call may be mistaken, given a closer DNA end match to TRBJ2-5. The CDR3, as DNA: TGTGCCACCAGTGCCACAGGGACCCAGTACTTC. This gives the protein CATSATGTQYF.